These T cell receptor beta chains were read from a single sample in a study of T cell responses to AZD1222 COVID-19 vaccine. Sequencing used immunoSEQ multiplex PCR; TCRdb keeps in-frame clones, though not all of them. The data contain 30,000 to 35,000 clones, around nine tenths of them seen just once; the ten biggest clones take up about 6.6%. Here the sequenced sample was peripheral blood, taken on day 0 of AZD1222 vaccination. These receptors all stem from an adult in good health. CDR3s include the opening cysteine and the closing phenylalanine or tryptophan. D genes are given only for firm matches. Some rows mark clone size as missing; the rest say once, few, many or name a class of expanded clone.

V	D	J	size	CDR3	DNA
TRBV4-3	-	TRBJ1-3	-	CASSQDYPNTIYF	TGCGCCAGCAGCCAAGACTACCCAAACACCATATATTTT
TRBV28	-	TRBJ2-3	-	CASSLVRGFTDTQYF	TGTGCCAGCAGTTTAGTTAGGGGATTCACAGATACGCAGTATTTT
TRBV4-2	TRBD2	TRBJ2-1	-	CASSQERGGYNEQFF	TGTGCCAGCAGCCAAGAGCGGGGGGGATACAATGAGCAGTTCTTC
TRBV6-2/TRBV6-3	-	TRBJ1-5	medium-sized	CASSLSNQPQHF	TGTGCCAGCAGTCTCTCAAATCAGCCCCAGCATTTT
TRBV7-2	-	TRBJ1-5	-	CASSLQENQPQHF	TGTGCCAGCAGCTTACAGGAGAATCAGCCCCAGCATTTT
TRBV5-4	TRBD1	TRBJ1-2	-	CASSLTGTGAFGYTF	TGTGCCAGCAGCTTGACCGGGACAGGGGCCTTTGGCTACACCTTC
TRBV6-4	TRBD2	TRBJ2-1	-	CTSASGTVGEQFF	TGTACCAGCGCCAGCGGGACGGTTGGTGAGCAGTTCTTC
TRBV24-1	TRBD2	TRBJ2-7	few	CATSDQSSGRDEQYF	TGTGCCACCAGTGATCAGTCTAGCGGGAGAGACGAGCAGTACTTC
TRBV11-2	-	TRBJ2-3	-	CASSLVTEDTQYF	TGTGCCAGCAGCTTAGTCACGGAAGATACGCAGTATTTT
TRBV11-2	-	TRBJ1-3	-	CASSPAGGNTIYF	TGTGCCAGCAGCCCAGCGGGGGGAAACACCATATATTTT
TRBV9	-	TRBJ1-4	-	CASSPRASGNEKLFF	TGTGCCAGCAGCCCCCGGGCCTCGGGTAATGAAAAACTGTTTTTT
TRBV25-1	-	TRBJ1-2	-	CASSATGFEGLNYGYTF	TGTGCCAGCAGTGCCACAGGGTTTGAGGGCCTTAACTATGGCTACACCTTC
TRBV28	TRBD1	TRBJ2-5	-	CASSLSTGGDRRKEQETQYF	TGTGCCAGCAGTCTCTCGACAGGGGGCGATCGCCGAAAGGAACAAGAGACCCAGTACTTC
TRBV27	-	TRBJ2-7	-	CASSSANRAPYEQYF	TGTGCCAGCAGTTCCGCCAACAGGGCCCCCTACGAGCAGTACTTC
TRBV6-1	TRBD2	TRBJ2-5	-	CASSEVERGGRETQYF	TGTGCCAGCAGTGAAGTGGAGCGGGGGGGCCGAGAGACCCAGTACTTC
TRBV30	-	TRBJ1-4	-	CAWRDQRSNEKLFF	TGTGCCTGGAGAGATCAAAGGTCTAATGAAAAACTGTTTTTT
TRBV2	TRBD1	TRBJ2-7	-	CASRPGQGRYEQYF	TGTGCCAGCAGACCCGGACAGGGCCGGTACGAGCAGTACTTC